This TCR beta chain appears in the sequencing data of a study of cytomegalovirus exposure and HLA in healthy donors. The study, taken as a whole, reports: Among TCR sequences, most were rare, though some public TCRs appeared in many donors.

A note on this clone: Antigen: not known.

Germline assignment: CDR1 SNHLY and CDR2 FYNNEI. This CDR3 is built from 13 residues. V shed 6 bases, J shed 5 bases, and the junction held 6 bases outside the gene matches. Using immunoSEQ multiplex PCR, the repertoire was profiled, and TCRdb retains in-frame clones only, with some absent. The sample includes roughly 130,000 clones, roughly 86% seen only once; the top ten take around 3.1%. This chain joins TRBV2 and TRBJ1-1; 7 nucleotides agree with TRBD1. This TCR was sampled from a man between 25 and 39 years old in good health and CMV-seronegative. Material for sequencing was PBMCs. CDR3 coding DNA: TGTGCCAGCAGCGATACAGGGGATACTGAAGCTTTCTTT. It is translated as CASSDTGDTEAFF.